One and the same sample provided the 32 T cell receptor beta chains below, sequenced in a study of T cells in Graves' hyperthyroidism and ophthalmopathy. RNA transcripts provided the source from which TCR beta CDR3 regions were amplified. An initial round of RT-PCR targeting the TCR CDR3 relied on the HTBI primer set. TCRdb re-called the multiplex PCR reads through MiXCR, storing one row per CDR3 protein. This table has under 300,000 distinct CDR3 sequences, about 14% appearing once. The material sequenced was blood. The receptors stem from a woman aged 40 to 50 with Graves' hyperthyroidism that later progressed to Graves' ophthalmopathy.

The chain carries TRBV16 and TRBJ2-5, with 8 bases fitting TRBD2. The V gene end was trimmed by 2 bases and the J gene end by 3 bases; junction bases not matched to a gene: 8. Germline CDR1 is KGHSY and CDR2 is FQNENV. The CDR3 spans 16 residues. DNA for the CDR3: TGTGCCAGCAGCCAAAACGGCGGGAGGATTAAAGAGACCCAGTACTTC. Protein sequence: CASSQNGGRIKETQYF. The full variable domain, with the rest looked up from reference TRBV16 and TRBJ2-5, is GEEVAQTPKHLVRGEGQKAKLYCAPIKGHSYVFWYQQVLKNEFKFLISFQNENVFDETGMPKERFSAKCLPNSPCSLEIQATKLEDSAVYFCASSQNGGRIKETQYFGPGTRLLVL.

The chain recombines TRBV5-6 with TRBJ1-5; D perhaps matches TRBD1 (5 bases). Germline CDR1 SGHDT, CDR2 YYEEEE. This CDR3 is 13 amino acids long. V was clipped by 2 bases and J by 4 bases, with 7 bases between them. The DNA for the CDR3 is TGTGCCAGCAGCTTCAGGGTTAATCAGCCCCAGCATTTT. Its translation: CASSFRVNQPQHF.

This clonotype occurred many times. The V gene is TRBV15, the J gene TRBJ1-1, with no clear D. Per the germline V gene, CDR1 is LNHNV and CDR2 is YYDKDF (reference sequence). The V end was cut by 0 bases, the J end by 0 bases, with 14 bases between. The CDR3 extends over 17 amino acids. The CDR3 loop is CATSRDGKGAMNTEAFF. CDR3 in DNA: TGTGCCACCAGCAGAGATGGTAAGGGAGCTATGAACACTGAAGCTTTCTTT.

The gene calls are TRBV6-1 and TRBJ1-3, with TRBD1 as a possible D gene (5 bases). This CDR3 is built from 17 residues. CDR1 is MNHNS, CDR2 SASEGT, per germline. V lost 5 bases, J lost 0 bases, and 17 bases lay in between. The CDR3 DNA sequence: TGTGCCAGCAGTAAAAAGGGGTCGGGCCTCTCTGGAAACACCATATATTTT. This translates into CASSKKGSGLSGNTIYF.

The chain uses TRBV2 and TRBJ2-2, with D possibly being TRBD2 (6 bases). The CDR3 has 14 residues. The ends were cut back, 9 bases at V and 3 bases at J, with 14 bases in the middle. Per the germline V gene, CDR1 is SNHLY and CDR2 is FYNNEI. The CDR3 reads CASRDSTHTGELFF. CDR3 in DNA: TGTGCCAGTAGGGACTCCACCCACACCGGGGAGCTGTTTTTT.

This clonotype was detected many times. The chain combines TRBV18 with TRBJ2-7, with 15 bases lining up with TRBD2. Trimming cost V 4 bases and J 6 bases; bases outside gene matches: 1. The CDR3 loop spans 14 amino acids. The germline V gene encodes CDR1 KGHSH and CDR2 LQKENI. In nucleotides, the CDR3 is TGTGCCAGCTCACTGGGACTAGCGGGAGGCGAGCAGTACTTC. Translating gives CASSLGLAGGEQYF.

This clonotype was seen repeatedly, ten times or more. V and J are TRBV11-2 and TRBJ2-5, with a possible D match to TRBD2 (6 bases). Germline CDR1 SGHAT, CDR2 FQNNGV. CDR3 size: 16 residues. V dropped 1 base and J dropped 4 bases, with 16 bases sitting between them. CDR3 amino acids: CASSLGAARGGETQYF. For the CDR3, the DNA is TGTGCCAGCAGCTTAGGGGCGGCGCGGGGCGGAGAGACCCAGTACTTC.

Many counts were recorded for this clonotype. The rearrangement links TRBV6-1 to TRBJ2-1; TRBD2 matches at 12 bases. The CDR3 is 16 amino acids. Unmatched junction bases numbered 6, after V lost 6 bases and J lost 3 bases. In germline, CDR1 is MNHNS, CDR2 SASEGT. The CDR3 region has the DNA TGTGCCAGCAGCCACCGACTAGCGGGAGACTACAATGAGCAGTTCTTC. Protein product: CASSHRLAGDYNEQFF.

Many counts were recorded for this clonotype. The chain has TRBV28 and TRBJ1-1; 9 positions match TRBD1. Germline V CDR1 and CDR2: MDHEN, SYDVKM. V trimming: 5 bases; J trimming: 0 bases; junction bases outside the gene matches: 7. The CDR3 extends over 16 amino acids. CDR3 protein: CASSPWTGDMNTEAFF. DNA for the CDR3: TGTGCCAGCAGTCCGTGGACAGGGGATATGAACACTGAAGCTTTCTTT.

This clonotype appeared a single time. The chain is built from TRBV2 and TRBJ1-2; TRBD1 is a possible D gene (5 bases). The V end lost 4 bases, the J end lost 9 bases, and 9 bases lay between the germline ends. CDR3 size: 11 residues. Germline V lookup: CDR1 SNHLY, CDR2 FYNNEI. In DNA form, the CDR3 reads TGTGCCAGCAGTGGAGGGGTCAGCTACACCTTC. It yields the protein CASSGGVSYTF.

This clonotype was seen many times. The chain uses TRBV2 and TRBJ2-5; 7 positions agree with TRBD2. CDR3 length: 15 residues. With V trimmed by 6 bases and J by 1 base, 8 bases remained unmatched. Germline CDR1 and CDR2: SNHLY and FYNNEI. CDR3 nucleotide sequence: TGTGCCAGCAGGGGGGGGAGCGGGCGCCAAGAGACCCAGTACTTC. Translated: CASRGGSGRQETQYF. The entire variable domain, with the rest obtained from reference TRBV2 and TRBJ2-5, is as follows: EPEVTQTPSHQVTQMGQEVILRCVPISNHLYFYWYRQILGQKVEFLVSFYNNEISEKSEIFDDQFSVERPDGSNFTLKIRSTKLEDSAMYFCASRGGSGRQETQYFGPGTRLLVL.

About this clonotype: A much larger clone differs by one base, so this may be a read error. This likely comes from a read error, as the CDR3 has no conserved phenylalanine or tryptophan at its end. The chain employs TRBV3-1 and TRBJ1-2, with TRBD1 as a possible D gene (5 bases). V lost 1 base and J lost 3, with 9 bases in between. CDR3 size: 14 residues. In germline, CDR1 is LGHDT, CDR2 YNNKEL (reference sequence). CDR3 amino acids: CASSQGGGDYGYTS. In DNA, the CDR3 is TGTGCCAGCAGCCAAGGGGGGGGAGACTATGGCTACACCTCC.

A note on this clonotype: At one end the junction does not follow the germline gene, possibly because of a read error. The rearrangement links TRBV10-3 to TRBJ2-3; tentatively, D is TRBD1 (6 bases). Germline CDR1 ENHRY, CDR2 SYGVKD. The CDR3 is 17 amino acids. The CDR3 nucleotides read TGTGCCATCAGTGATTTTCCGGGAACAAGACCGACAGGTACGCAGTATTTT. It codes for CAISDFPGTRPTGTQYF.

The V call is TRBV4-1, the J call TRBJ2-7, with D perhaps matching TRBD1 (6 bases). V lost 1 base to trimming and J lost 5 bases, with 15 bases between them. This CDR3 has 15 residues. Germline CDR1 MGHRA, CDR2 YSYEKL. The CDR3 protein is CASSQVSAGGNEQYF. The CDR3, as DNA: TGCGCCAGCAGCCAAGTCAGTGCTGGGGGCAACGAGCAGTACTTC.

This clonotype was counted many times. The chain employs TRBV4-1 and TRBJ2-5; 8 bases agree with TRBD2. V trimming: 4 bases; J trimming: 5 bases; junction bases outside the gene matches: 9. The CDR3 totals 15 residues. In germline, CDR1 is MGHRA, CDR2 YSYEKL. CDR3 amino acids: CASSRVTGGVETQYF. The CDR3 DNA reads as TGCGCCAGCAGCCGTGTGACGGGGGGGGTGGAGACCCAGTACTTC.

This chain connects TRBV11-3 to TRBJ1-4, with TRBD1 identical over 8 bases. Germline V gene lookup returns CDR1 SGHNT and CDR2 YENEEA. The CDR3 length is 14 residues. V trimming: 0 bases; J trimming: 15 bases; junction bases outside the gene matches: 9. CDR3 amino acids: CASSLDRTGSRVFF. The CDR3 DNA follows: TGTGCCAGCAGCTTAGACCGGACAGGGTCCAGGGTGTTTTTT.

There are many counts of this clonotype. This chain joins TRBV27 and TRBJ2-5; 8 bases are a match to TRBD2. Trimming cost V 5 bases and J 4 bases; bases outside gene matches: 12. Germline values: CDR1 MNHEY, CDR2 SMNVEV (reference sequence). The CDR3 contains 16 residues. The CDR3 nucleotides are TGTGCCAGCAGTGGGAGAGCGGGAGTATCACGAGAGACCCAGTACTTC. Amino acid sequence: CASSGRAGVSRETQYF.

This clonotype has at least ten counts. The V and J genes are TRBV12-3 or TRBV12-4 and TRBJ2-5, with D maybe TRBD2 (6 bases). This CDR3 region has 14 residues. V lost 6 bases to trimming and J lost 5 bases, with 16 bases between them. The CDR3 loop reads CASSRPRSGETQYF. The CDR3 DNA reads TGTGCCAGCAGCCGTCCACGAAGCGGGGAGACCCAGTACTTC.

This clonotype was counted many times. The genes are TRBV6-4 and TRBJ1-5; D remains unclear. The CDR3 contains 11 residues. V lost 11 bases, J lost 7 bases, and 12 bases lay in between. Germline CDR1 and CDR2: MRHNA and SNTAGT. The CDR3 sequence: CAAGYLQPQHF. The CDR3 coding sequence is TGTGCCGCGGGGTACTTGCAGCCCCAGCATTTT.

This rearrangement joins TRBV6-2 or TRBV6-3 to TRBJ2-7; D possibly matches TRBD1 or TRBD2 (5 bases each). The CDR3 is 12 amino acids. The V gene lost 7 bases and the J gene lost 3 bases, with 10 bases spanning the gap. CDR1 and CDR2 (germline): MNHEY, SVGEGT. For the CDR3, the DNA is TGTGCCAGCACAGGGACGATCTACGAGCAGTACTTC. This encodes CASTGTIYEQYF.

This clonotype was found many times. This chain joins TRBV6-1 and TRBJ2-7, with D maybe TRBD1 (5 bases). In germline, CDR1 is MNHNS, CDR2 SASEGT. V dropped 7 bases and J dropped 2 bases, with 21 bases sitting between them. CDR3 length: 16 amino acids. CDR3 sequence: CASKQAPYPLTYEQYF. CDR3 coding DNA: TGTGCCAGCAAACAGGCCCCTTACCCCCTCACCTACGAGCAGTACTTC.

The table lists this clonotype with many counts. The CDR3 DNA sequence: TGTGCCAGCAGTTTCCCCGGGGGGAACAATCAGCCCCAGCATTTT. Its protein product is CASSFPGGNNQPQHF. This chain links TRBV28 with TRBJ1-5, with D perhaps TRBD1 (5 bases). V was cut by 3 bases and J by 3 bases, with 12 bases left in between. Germline V gene data show CDR1 as MDHEN and CDR2 as SYDVKM. The CDR3 runs 15 residues. Full variable domain (outside the CDR3, taken from reference TRBV28 and TRBJ1-5): DVKVTQSSRYLVKRTGEKVFLECVQDMDHENMFWYRQDPGLGLRLIYFSYDVKMKEKGDIPEGYSVSREKKERFSLILESASTNQTSMYLCASSFPGGNNQPQHFGDGTRLSIL.

The rearrangement joins TRBV28 to TRBJ2-1, with 12 bases that match TRBD2. Germline CDR1 and CDR2: MDHEN and SYDVKM. The CDR3 has 17 residues. V lost 6 bases, J lost 6 bases, and 12 bases stayed unmatched. The CDR3 DNA follows: TGTGCCAGCAGCCAAGCCGCTAGCGGGAGGGCTTTCAATGAGCAGTTCTTC. Translating gives CASSQAASGRAFNEQFF. The variable domain in full, completed from reference TRBV28 and TRBJ2-1, reads DVKVTQSSRYLVKRTGEKVFLECVQDMDHENMFWYRQDPGLGLRLIYFSYDVKMKEKGDIPEGYSVSREKKERFSLILESASTNQTSMYLCASSQAASGRAFNEQFFGPGTRLTVL.

Many counts were recorded for this clonotype. The chain has TRBV28 and TRBJ1-1; D possibly corresponds to TRBD1 (5 bases). The germline gives CDR1 MDHEN, CDR2 SYDVKM. V lost 2 bases to trimming and J lost 7 bases, with 17 bases between them. The CDR3 sequence is 15 residues long. In DNA form, the CDR3 reads TGTGCCAGCAGTTTAAGGGGTCCGGACGGTCGTGAAGCTTTCTTT. It encodes CASSLRGPDGREAFF.

This clonotype was observed at least ten times. As DNA, the CDR3 is TGTGCCAGCTCACGCGGGACAGGGGCCTACAATCAGCCCCAGCATTTT. Protein sequence: CASSRGTGAYNQPQHF. The chain is built from TRBV18 and TRBJ1-5; TRBD1 matches at 10 bases. Germline trimming cut 4 bases from V and 3 bases from J; bases unmatched to any gene: 6. Germline loops: CDR1 KGHSH, CDR2 LQKENI. CDR3 size: 16 residues. Variable domain in full (rest from reference TRBV18 and TRBJ1-5): NAGVMQNPRHLVRRRGQEARLRCSPMKGHSHVYWYRQLPEEGLKFMVYLQKENIIDESGMPKERFSAEFPKEGPSILRIQQVVRGDSAAYFCASSRGTGAYNQPQHFGDGTRLSIL.

This clonotype was observed at least ten times. The genes are TRBV7-6 and TRBJ2-2; TRBD2 matches 7 bases. Germline V gene sequence: CDR1 SGHVS, CDR2 FNYEAQ. The CDR3 covers 20 residues. With V trimmed by 4 bases and J by 4 bases, 21 bases remained unmatched. The CDR3 DNA follows: TGTGCCAGCAGCTCCCCCCGATTAGGTCCGGGACTACGACTCACCGGGGAGCTGTTTTTT. It yields the protein CASSSPRLGPGLRLTGELFF.

This clonotype was detected ten times or more. CDR3 region: CASSRSRDGYTF. In DNA, the CDR3 is TGTGCCAGCAGCCGATCCAGGGATGGCTACACCTTC. This rearrangement joins TRBV7-9 to TRBJ1-2; possible D gene TRBD1, 5 bases. The germline V gene has CDR1 SEHNR and CDR2 FQNEAQ (reference sequence). This CDR3 is 12 amino acids long. Trimming removed 5 bases at V and 6 bases at J, with 10 bases between.

Of note for this clonotype: A single base separates this from a much larger clone, so it may be a read error. V usage is TRBV11-2 and J usage is TRBJ2-7; perhaps TRBD2 as D (6 bases). CDR1 is SGHAT, CDR2 FQNNGV, per germline. The CDR3 contains 16 residues. Here the CDR3 reads CACSLDGGVRSYEQYF. The CDR3 DNA reads TGTGCCTGCAGCTTAGATGGAGGGGTTCGCTCCTACGAGCAGTACTTC.

This clonotype showed up many times. The V gene is TRBV3-1, the J gene TRBJ2-3; D remains unclear. Germline assignment: CDR1 LGHDT and CDR2 YNNKEL (reference sequence). V dropped 6 bases and J dropped 0 bases, with 16 bases sitting between them. This CDR3 spans 16 amino acids. DNA for the CDR3: TGTGCCAGCAGTCGGCTTGTGGAGATTAGCACAGATACGCAGTATTTT. Translating gives CASSRLVEISTDTQYF.

This clonotype came up many times. This chain connects TRBV28 to TRBJ2-1; TRBD1 matches 12 bases. The V and J ends lost 5 bases and 9 bases, in that order; junction bases with no gene match: 2. From germline, CDR1 is MDHEN and CDR2 SYDVKM. This CDR3 has 13 residues. The CDR3 DNA follows: TGTGCCAGCAGTGGGACAGGGGGCGGTGAGCAGTTCTTC. Residues: CASSGTGGGEQFF.

The V and J genes are TRBV24-1 and TRBJ1-5; D is possibly TRBD1 (6 bases). Germline values: CDR1 KGHDR, CDR2 SFDVKD. V was clipped by 4 bases and J by 2 bases, with 11 bases between them. The CDR3 is made up of 15 amino acids. The CDR3 DNA is TGTGCCACCAGTGAAGCAGGGGCGGGCAATCAGCCCCAGCATTTT. This gives the protein CATSEAGAGNQPQHF.

This clonotype was seen repeatedly, ten times or more. Because the CDR3's place on the DNA is in doubt, the DNA is left out and the CDR3 is given as listed by TCRdb. The chain recombines TRBV6-1 with TRBJ1-2; the table names TRBD1, a call not compared with the DNA. CDR1 is MNHNS, CDR2 SASEGT, per germline. The CDR3 length is 15 residues, termini included. The CDR3 region is CASSYSGQGINGYTF.